This TCR beta chain was found in a study of blood T cell repertoires in COVID-19. Study context: The United States, Italy and Spain supplied acute and convalescent COVID-19 samples. PBMCs, B-cell-depleted T cells, or T cells were the source of the cDNA or gDNA that made up the material.

Original handling: Estimation of nucleated cell counts relied on the amplification of reference gene primers. Clones were read by immunoSEQ multiplex PCR, and TCRdb kept only the in-frame ones, dropping some. The V and J calls and clone size are taken from that table; D and trimming were inferred from the DNA. Among almost 35,000 clones, nearly 80% were seen once, and the ten largest hold around a third. This CDR3 comprises 14 residues. CDR1 and CDR2 from the germline V gene are MNHEY and SVGAGI. V lost 6 bases, J lost 4 bases, and 12 bases lay in between. The V and J genes are TRBV6-5 and TRBJ1-4; D might be TRBD1 (6 bases). The source of this sequence is a man older than 75 with acute or convalescent COVID-19. Input material: peripheral blood. The CDR3 loop is CASSTRTDNEKLFF. CDR3 sequence (DNA): TGTGCCAGCAGCACTAGGACAGATAATGAAAAACTGTTTTTT.